In its sample, the clone carrying this T cell receptor beta chain was seen a few times. The antigen remains unidentified. Unmatched junction bases numbered 3, after V lost 1 base and J lost 1 base. Germline assignment: CDR1 WNHNN and CDR2 SYGVQD (reference sequence). The CDR3 is made up of 15 amino acids. These data are taken from a study of cytomegalovirus exposure and HLA in healthy donors. Study-level results: Most likely, a cluster of highly shared sequence variants arose as a sequencing artifact. Reportedly, HLA-A and HLA-B alleles of most subjects were accurately predicted from TCR beta.

A multiplex PCR was run with 60 Vbeta primers and 13 Jbeta primers. Method: immunoSEQ multiplex PCR; TCRdb's copy keeps in-frame clones and lacks some. The repertoire consists of 90,000 to 100,000 clones, with more than 60% occurring once and the leading ten covering about 3.9%. The gene calls are TRBV10-1 and TRBJ2-7, with TRBD1 matching over 8 bases. The material sequenced was PBMCs. This clonotype was obtained from a man aged 30 to 39 in good health and CMV-seronegative. The CDR3 DNA follows: TGCGCCAGCAGTGAGTGGACAGGGCCGTCCTACGAGCAGTACTTC. Its translation: CASSEWTGPSYEQYF.